What follows are 23 T cell receptor beta chains derived from one specimen sequenced in a study of blood T cell repertoires in COVID-19. TCRdb's copy holds only in-frame clones and misses some; the assay was immunoSEQ multiplex PCR. Found here are about 360,000 clones, about 87% of them singletons; the top ten hold 1.3%. Input material: PBMCs or T cells enriched from blood (not recorded which). The receptors shown here come from a man aged 25 to 40 who had recovered from COVID-19.

This clone came up a few times. The chain recombines TRBV30 with TRBJ2-7; D gene uncertain. Germline V gene lookup returns CDR1 GTSNPN and CDR2 SVGIG (reference sequence). V was trimmed by 3 bases and J by 3 bases, leaving 12 bases between them. The CDR3 sequence is 13 residues long. Here the CDR3 DNA reads TGTGCCTGGAGACCGCGATCGTACTACGAGCAGTACTTC. Protein sequence: CAWRPRSYYEQYF.

This clone was counted only a few times. The rearrangement links TRBV30 to TRBJ2-1; 8 bases fit TRBD2. With V trimmed by 5 bases and J by 12 bases, 6 bases remained unmatched. Germline values: CDR1 GTSNPN, CDR2 SVGIG (reference sequence). CDR3 size: 11 residues. The CDR3 reads CAWGLAGMQFF. CDR3 sequence (DNA): TGTGCCTGGGGGCTAGCGGGTATGCAGTTCTTC.

The chain carries TRBV7-2 and TRBJ1-1, with D possibly being TRBD1 (5 bases). The V gene lost 3 bases and the J gene lost 1 base, with 9 bases spanning the gap. The CDR3 loop spans 14 amino acids. Germline V gives CDR1 SGHTA, CDR2 FQGNSA. The chain's CDR3 is CASSLQGSNTEAFF. The CDR3 DNA follows: TGTGCCAGCAGCTTGCAGGGCTCGAACACTGAAGCTTTCTTT.

The genes are TRBV18 and TRBJ2-1, with 8 nucleotides matching TRBD1. The ends lost 6 bases at V and 3 bases at J; junction bases unmatched: 1. The CDR3 sequence is 13 residues long. CDR1 and CDR2 from the germline V gene are KGHSH and LQKENI. The CDR3 protein is CASSTGVYNEQFF. The CDR3 bases are TGTGCCAGCTCGACAGGGGTCTACAATGAGCAGTTCTTC.

The chain couples TRBV6-1 to TRBJ1-1; no clear D gene. Looked up from germline, CDR1 is MNHNS and CDR2 is SASEGT. Trimming stripped 1 base from V and 11 bases from J, with 8 bases between. The CDR3 loop spans 11 amino acids. The CDR3 nucleotides are TGTGCCAGCAGTGAAGAAGGGAGGGCTTTCTTT. Protein product: CASSEEGRAFF.

This chain uses TRBV12-3 or TRBV12-4 with TRBJ1-2; the match to TRBD1 covers 9 bases. The CDR3 is made up of 13 amino acids. The trim removed 1 base at V and 8 bases at J, leaving 2 bases unmatched. The chain's CDR3 is CASSLGTGEGYTF. The CDR3 DNA reads as TGTGCCAGCAGTTTAGGGACAGGGGAGGGCTACACCTTC.

The rearrangement links TRBV27 to TRBJ1-2, with 7 bases fitting TRBD1. Germline values: CDR1 MNHEY, CDR2 SMNVEV (reference sequence). The V segment lost 5 bases and the J segment 2 bases; nucleotides outside the gene matches: 5. The CDR3 spans 14 residues. The CDR3 DNA follows: TGTGCCAGCAGTCCGACAGGGATCAACTATGGCTACACCTTC. This sequence encodes CASSPTGINYGYTF.

This clone was seen a handful of times. The chain couples TRBV3-1 (or the pseudogene TRBV3-2) to TRBJ1-1; a possible D gene is TRBD1 (6 bases). CDR3 size: 13 residues. Germline CDR1 LGHDT, CDR2 YNNKEL (reference sequence). The V gene lost 3 bases and the J gene lost 5 bases, with 10 bases spanning the gap. CDR3 protein: CASSHNTGTEAFF. CDR3 in DNA: TGTGCCAGCAGCCACAATACAGGGACTGAAGCTTTCTTT.

This chain joins TRBV3-1 (or the pseudogene TRBV3-2) and TRBJ2-3; TRBD2 agrees at 9 bases. V trimming: 4 bases; J trimming: 3 bases; junction bases outside the gene matches: 11. Germline assignment: CDR1 LGHDT and CDR2 YNNKEL (reference sequence). The CDR3 runs to 17 residues. The CDR3 sequence: CASSPLLPLAGTDTQYF. The CDR3 DNA sequence: TGTGCCAGCAGCCCCCTATTGCCCCTAGCGGGAACAGATACGCAGTATTTT.

The table lists this clone with a count of one. The CDR3 bases are TGCGCCAGCAGTAACACGGCCGGGACAGGGACCTACGAGCAGTACTTC. Protein sequence: CASSNTAGTGTYEQYF. J is TRBJ2-7 and V is TRBV10-1; 9 bases line up with TRBD1. The CDR3 is made up of 16 amino acids. The J segment lost 2 bases and the V segment lost 5 bases, leaving 10 bases of the junction unmatched. Germline V gene sequence: CDR1 WNHNN, CDR2 SYGVQD (reference sequence).

This chain uses TRBV21-1 with TRBJ1-5; no check of the table's D call, TRBD1, against the DNA was made. TRBV21-1 is a documented pseudogene. The CDR3 is 12 residues long. The CDR3 protein is CASSGNNQPQHF. CDR3 coding DNA: TGTGCCAGCAGCGGCAACAATCAGCCCCAGCATTTT.

As for this clone: Different DNA sequences within this sample yield the same CDR3. This chain connects TRBV9 to TRBJ1-1; D is possibly TRBD1 (6 bases). Per germline, CDR1 SGDLS and CDR2 YYNGEE. With 3 bases removed from V and 0 bases from J, the gap between germline ends came to 9 bases. The CDR3 is 14 residues long. The CDR3 DNA follows: TGTGCCAGCAGCGCACAGGGTTTGAACACTGAAGCTTTCTTT. Translation gives CASSAQGLNTEAFF. Using reference TRBV9 and TRBJ1-1 for the parts outside the CDR3, the full variable domain is DSGVTQTPKHLITATGQRVTLRCSPRSGDLSVYWYQQSLDQGLQFLIQYYNGEERAKGNILERFSAQQFPDLHSELNLSSLELGDSALYFCASSAQGLNTEAFFGQGTRLTVV.

V gene TRBV11-2 combines with J gene TRBJ2-1, with TRBD2 identical over 7 bases. In germline, CDR1 is SGHAT, CDR2 FQNNGV. The CDR3 runs 16 residues. Trimming cost V 2 bases and J 0 bases; bases outside gene matches: 4. This CDR3 reads CASSLRGLSSYNEQFF. CDR3 DNA: TGTGCCAGCAGCTTACGGGGACTAAGCTCCTACAATGAGCAGTTCTTC.

The V and J genes are TRBV9 and TRBJ1-2; D uncertain. Per the germline V gene, CDR1 is SGDLS and CDR2 is YYNGEE. The CDR3 has 13 amino acids. Deletions cut 4 bases from V and 3 bases from J, with 10 bases between. The CDR3 DNA reads TGTGCCAGCAGCCCGAGACAAGACTATGGCTACACCTTC. It encodes CASSPRQDYGYTF.

This clone was detected only a few times. The V and J genes are TRBV4-3 and TRBJ1-6; tentative D call: TRBD1 (5 bases). Trimming took 0 bases from V and 5 from J, leaving 14 bases between them. CDR1 and CDR2 from the germline V gene are LGHNA and YSLEER. The CDR3 runs 17 residues. The CDR3: CASSQELRGWDNSPLHF. CDR3 in DNA: TGCGCCAGCAGCCAAGAACTGCGGGGGTGGGATAATTCACCCCTCCACTTT.

V gene TRBV5-1 combines with J gene TRBJ2-2, with 9 bases fitting TRBD1. Unmatched junction bases numbered 6, after V lost 8 bases and J lost 4 bases. Germline V gives CDR1 SGHRS, CDR2 YFSETQ. The CDR3 has 14 residues. The CDR3 loop is CASNRDRVTGELFF. CDR3 in DNA: TGCGCCAGTAACCGGGACAGGGTCACCGGGGAGCTGTTTTTT.

V is TRBV4-1 and J is TRBJ2-7; 7 nucleotides match TRBD1. The V segment lost 3 bases and the J segment 5 bases; nucleotides outside the gene matches: 10. CDR1 and CDR2 from the germline V gene are MGHRA and YSYEKL. CDR3 length: 15 residues. CDR3 amino acids: CASSQRDRSPNEQYF. CDR3 DNA sequence: TGCGCCAGCAGCCAGAGGGACAGATCTCCTAACGAGCAGTACTTC.

This clone was found once. The chain employs TRBV6-5 and TRBJ1-6, with 8 nucleotides matching TRBD1. V lost 6 bases to trimming and J lost 9 bases; unmatched junction nucleotides: 4. The CDR3 is 13 residues long. The germline CDR1 and CDR2 sequences are MNHEY and SVGAGI. In nucleotides, the CDR3 is TGTGCCAGCAGGACGACAGGGGTTTCACCCCTCCACTTT. It yields the protein CASRTTGVSPLHF.

Written as DNA, the CDR3 is TGTGCCAGTAGTATCTGGGACAGGGTAGAAGGCTACACCTTC. This sequence encodes CASSIWDRVEGYTF. The chain couples TRBV19 to TRBJ1-2; 9 bases are a match to TRBD1. This CDR3 comprises 14 residues. The J segment lost 8 bases and the V segment lost 3 bases, leaving 7 bases of the junction unmatched. Germline loops: CDR1 LNHDA, CDR2 SQIVND (reference sequence).

The chain combines TRBV7-2 with TRBJ1-4; no clear D gene. The CDR3 length is 13 residues. Trimming took off 10 bases at V and 7 bases at J, with 16 bases between the two ends. The V gene's germline CDR1 is SGHTA and CDR2 FQGNSA. The CDR3 here is CAISGQAGEKLFF. The CDR3 nucleotides read TGTGCCATTAGCGGGCAGGCCGGTGAAAAACTGTTTTTT.

The table lists this clone with many counts. The genes are TRBV27 and TRBJ2-2; 7 bases match TRBD1. This CDR3 is built from 15 residues. Germline CDR1 is MNHEY and CDR2 is SMNVEV (reference sequence). The V segment lost 5 bases and the J segment 1 base; nucleotides outside the gene matches: 4. CDR3 loop: CASSPWTGNTGELFF. In DNA, the CDR3 is TGTGCCAGCAGTCCCTGGACAGGGAACACCGGGGAGCTGTTTTTT.

This clone is a singleton in its sample. V is TRBV9 and J is TRBJ1-1; D remains unclear. The CDR3 totals 15 residues. From germline, CDR1 is SGDLS and CDR2 YYNGEE. Trimming cost V 2 bases and J 2 bases, with 13 bases left between them. In nucleotides, the CDR3 is TGTGCCAGCAGCGTCGGCGGAGGATTAAACACTGAAGCTTTCTTT. Protein: CASSVGGGLNTEAFF.

This rearrangement joins TRBV30 to TRBJ2-7; the D gene is possibly TRBD1 (6 bases). Germline CDR1 GTSNPN, CDR2 SVGIG (reference sequence). This CDR3 comprises 15 residues. V lost 0 bases and J lost 0, with 12 bases in between. CDR3 DNA sequence: TGTGCCTGGAGTGTGGGACACCCGAGCTCCTACGAGCAGTACTTC. Protein sequence: CAWSVGHPSSYEQYF.